Each of the 17 T cell receptor beta chains below was sequenced from the same sample in a study of cytomegalovirus exposure and HLA in healthy donors. PCR was performed using 60 Vbeta and 13 Jbeta primers. Using immunoSEQ multiplex PCR, the repertoire was profiled, and TCRdb retains in-frame clones only, with some absent. The specimen's table records about 75,000 clones. The sequenced sample consisted of PBMCs. The receptors come from a man younger than 30 in good health and CMV-seropositive.

The V call is TRBV7-2, the J call TRBJ2-2, with 12 positions matching TRBD1. The CDR3 loop spans 17 amino acids. Germline trimming cut 1 base from V and 9 bases from J; bases unmatched to any gene: 9. Germline CDR1 and CDR2: SGHTA and FQGNSA. The CDR3 sequence is CASSLDRGQGALRELFF. DNA for the CDR3: TGTGCCAGCAGCTTAGATAGGGGACAGGGGGCTTTGAGGGAGCTGTTTTTT.

This chain joins TRBV10-3 and TRBJ2-1, with TRBD2 matching 8 bases. The germline V gene encodes CDR1 ENHRY and CDR2 SYGVKD. V shed 2 bases and J 7 bases; nucleotides not matched to a gene: 4. The CDR3 spans 14 residues. Here the CDR3 reads CAISEETGGNEQFF. The CDR3 region has the DNA TGTGCCATCAGTGAGGAGACGGGAGGGAATGAGCAGTTCTTC.

The chain recombines TRBV5-1 with TRBJ2-7; 8 bases line up with TRBD1. In germline, CDR1 is SGHRS, CDR2 YFSETQ. J gave up 6 bases and V 4 bases, and 6 bases lay outside the gene matches. The CDR3 loop spans 13 amino acids. Here the CDR3 reads CASSLDRGREQYF. CDR3 bases: TGCGCCAGCAGCCTCGACAGGGGCCGCGAGCAGTACTTC.

The chain carries TRBV6-1 and TRBJ1-4, with a possible D match to TRBD1 (5 bases). CDR3 length equals 14 residues. Germline V gene lookup returns CDR1 MNHNS and CDR2 SASEGT. Trimming removed 4 bases at V and 6 bases at J, with 12 bases between. In nucleotides, the CDR3 is TGTGCCAGCAGTGTTTCAGGGAGGCATGAAAAACTGTTTTTT. Residues: CASSVSGRHEKLFF.

This sequence joins TRBV6-6 and TRBJ2-3; D is unresolved. This CDR3 spans 16 amino acids. V lost 4 bases to trimming and J lost 1 base, with 15 bases between them. Germline CDR1 reads MNHNY; CDR2 reads SVGAGI (reference sequence). CDR3 sequence (DNA): TGTGCCAGCAGTTCCTACATCTTGGGCGGCACAGATACGCAGTATTTT. It codes for CASSSYILGGTDTQYF.

Concerning this clone itself: Within the sample, other DNA sequences also encode this same CDR3. The V gene is TRBV28, the J gene TRBJ1-2; D unresolved. The length of the CDR3 is 13 residues. Trimming left V 3 bases short and J 2 bases short, with 7 bases between. Germline CDR1 and CDR2: MDHEN and SYDVKM. The CDR3 nucleotides are TGTGCCAGCAGTTTTCCGGGGAACTATGGCTACACCTTC. Encoded protein: CASSFPGNYGYTF.

As DNA, the CDR3 is TGTGCCAGTAGTATAGAGGACGGGGGGGGCGACAATGAGCAGTTCTTC. It translates to CASSIEDGGGDNEQFF. The genes are TRBV19 and TRBJ2-1; 8 nucleotides line up with TRBD2. Trimming took 0 bases from V and 5 from J; bases not matched to a gene: 6. The CDR3 sequence is 16 residues long. The germline V gene has CDR1 LNHDA and CDR2 SQIVND (reference sequence).

The DNA for the CDR3 is TGTGCCTGGAGCGGGGAGGGAGGCACTAATGAAAAACTGTTTTTT. Encoded protein: CAWSGEGGTNEKLFF. This rearrangement joins TRBV30 to TRBJ1-4; D remains unclear. The CDR3 covers 15 residues. Germline-derived CDR1 and CDR2 are GTSNPN and SVGIG (reference sequence). V was shortened by 3 bases and J by 2 bases, with 13 bases between the two germline ends.

The chain carries TRBV18 and TRBJ1-5; D remains ambiguous. The CDR3 spans 15 residues. V was trimmed by 3 bases and J by 6 bases, leaving 15 bases between them. Germline V gene data show CDR1 as KGHSH and CDR2 as LQKENI. The CDR3, as DNA: TGTGCCAGCTCACCCACGGCAGGTCCTGGTCAGCCCCAGCATTTT. Amino acid sequence: CASSPTAGPGQPQHF.

The gene calls are TRBV5-1 and TRBJ1-1, with D possibly being TRBD1 (6 bases). V was cut by 3 bases and J by 4 bases, with 10 bases left in between. Germline CDR1 reads SGHRS; CDR2 reads YFSETQ. The CDR3 covers 13 residues. CDR3 region: CASSSQGATEAFF. The DNA of the CDR3 is TGCGCCAGCAGCTCACAGGGTGCCACTGAAGCTTTCTTT.

The V and J genes are TRBV4-1 and TRBJ2-1; 7 nucleotides match TRBD1. Germline V gene data show CDR1 as MGHRA and CDR2 as YSYEKL. The CDR3 extends over 17 amino acids. The V and J ends lost 0 bases and 3 bases, in that order; junction bases with no gene match: 8. CDR3: CASSQDDRQGHYNEQFF. CDR3 nucleotides: TGCGCCAGCAGCCAAGATGATCGACAGGGTCACTACAATGAGCAGTTCTTC.

The chain is built from TRBV4-1 and TRBJ2-3, with D perhaps TRBD1 (6 bases). The CDR3 spans 18 residues. Per germline, CDR1 MGHRA and CDR2 YSYEKL. V was pared by 0 bases and J by 10 bases, with 26 bases between. CDR3 DNA: TGCGCCAGCAGCCAAGATCGGAAGGTGAGACAGGAAGTGTATGCGCAGTATTTT. This translates into CASSQDRKVRQEVYAQYF.

V and J are TRBV7-3 and TRBJ2-5; the D gene is possibly TRBD1 (6 bases). The CDR3 length is 14 residues. Trimming left V 2 bases short and J 5 bases short, with 12 bases between. Germline loops: CDR1 SGHTA, CDR2 FQGTGA. The CDR3 protein is CASSLVGQGETQYF. CDR3 coding DNA: TGTGCCAGCAGCTTAGTAGGTCAGGGGGAGACCCAGTACTTC.

This chain uses TRBV7-3 with TRBJ2-2, with D unresolved. Germline-derived CDR1 and CDR2 are SGHTA and FQGTGA. V was shortened by 5 bases and J by 6 bases, with 16 bases between the two germline ends. The CDR3 spans 15 residues. Here the CDR3 reads CASSHENLEAGELFF. As DNA, the CDR3 is TGTGCCAGCAGCCATGAAAATTTAGAGGCCGGGGAGCTGTTTTTT.

The J gene is TRBJ1-5, the V gene TRBV10-1; possible D gene TRBD1, 6 bases. Germline V gives CDR1 WNHNN, CDR2 SYGVQD (reference sequence). The V end lost 6 bases, the J end lost 2 bases, and 8 bases lay between the germline ends. This CDR3 has 13 amino acids. The CDR3 DNA sequence: TGCGCCAGCAGCAGGGGCGGCAATCAGCCCCAGCATTTT. It yields the protein CASSRGGNQPQHF.

This sequence joins TRBV6-4 and TRBJ2-3; D may be TRBD2 (7 bases). The germline CDR1 and CDR2 sequences are MRHNA and SNTAGT. The CDR3 has 14 amino acids. V was shortened by 3 bases and J by 2 bases, with 9 bases between the two germline ends. The CDR3 DNA reads TGTGCCAGCAGTGAGGGGGGGGCCACAGATACGCAGTATTTT. It is translated as CASSEGGATDTQYF.

The V gene is TRBV27, the J gene TRBJ2-1, with D perhaps TRBD2 (6 bases). Per germline, CDR1 MNHEY and CDR2 SMNVEV (reference sequence). Deletions cut 0 bases from V and 2 bases from J, with 8 bases between. This CDR3 contains 15 residues. The CDR3 loop reads CASSLSGGAYNEQFF. The CDR3 DNA reads TGTGCCAGCAGTTTATCCGGGGGTGCCTACAATGAGCAGTTCTTC.